This T cell receptor beta chain was identified in a study of blood T cells in healthy people across ages. General study findings and limits: Researchers deemed the diversity estimates from one million T cells underestimates.

A second about 7 to 12 cycle PCR used barcoded and J-beta primers. Carrying 12 random nucleotides, a template-switch adaptor labeled each individual cDNA molecule. TCRdb called the 5' RACE reads again in MiXCR, with one record for every CDR3 protein. The table has roughly 1,100,000 distinct CDR3 sequences, roughly a quarter seen once. J was trimmed by 1 base and V by 4 bases; bases with no gene match: 5. The germline V gene encodes CDR1 ENHRY and CDR2 SYGVKD. The CDR3 has 15 residues. This clonotype was seen repeatedly, ten times or more. What it binds is unknown. These same records also appear under a second study, on T cells of mothers and their children. This second study says: Each mother yielded more than 9 million TCR beta CDR3 reads. Each child yielded millions of reads.

This clonotype originated in a girl aged 2-10 years in good health. This rearrangement joins TRBV10-3 to TRBJ2-7; 9 nucleotides match TRBD1. The sequencing sample was made of blood. The DNA for the CDR3 is TGTGCCATCAGTGGGGGACAGGGCCTTTCCTACGAGCAGTACTTC. Its protein is CAISGGQGLSYEQYF.